This T cell receptor beta chain was identified during a study of Ad26.COV2.S vaccination and SARS-CoV-2 variants. Across the study: The trial was COV1001 and the donor's arm was Ad26.COV2.S.

Study-level findings and limits: Vaccine recipients and placebo recipients showed similar non-spike TCR breadth. Spike-specific TCR breadth in vaccine recipients exceeded that seen in placebo recipients.

Sequencing was performed with immunoSEQ multiplex PCR; in TCRdb, only in-frame clones are kept and a portion is missing. Among around 400,000 clones listed, approximately 90% were seen once. The CDR3 loop spans 17 amino acids. The germline V and J ends were trimmed by 4 bases and 4 bases, with 19 bases remaining between them. Notes on this clone: Its antigen is unknown.

As to treatment: about 20 received Ad26.COV2.S at low or high dose, single or two shots; roughly 5 received placebo; per-sample allocation not given. The study sampled participants on day 63 after the first vaccine or placebo injection. The sequence was collected from a person between 18 and 59 years old who received the Ad26.COV2.S COVID-19 vaccine or a placebo. The chain joins TRBV23-1 to TRBJ1-4, with TRBD1 as a possible D gene (5 bases). TRBV23-1 qualifies as an ORF whose function is uncertain. Here the sequenced sample was peripheral blood, taken in a trial of Ad26.COV2.S vaccine versus placebo. The CDR3 region is CASSPPRTRRFNEKLFF. The CDR3 nucleotides are TGCGCCAGCAGTCCGCCTAGGACACGGAGGTTTAATGAAAAACTGTTTTTT.